Listed below are T cell receptor beta chains from one sample, sequenced in a study of T cells in Graves' hyperthyroidism and ophthalmopathy. TCRdb passed the multiplex PCR reads through MiXCR, listing each CDR3 protein once. The data hold more than 550,000 distinct CDR3 sequences, with approximately 19% observed a single time. The sequenced material came from blood. Receptors originate from a woman aged 45-59 years with Graves' hyperthyroidism that later progressed to Graves' ophthalmopathy. Both conserved end residues are part of each CDR3. A D gene is named only where the DNA matches it firmly. The size of a clone is reported for some rows only, either as once, few or many, or as a class for expanded clones.

D	V	size	J	CDR3	DNA
-	TRBV3-1	-	TRBJ1-3	CASSLRGRQYLPRGNTIYF	TGTGCCAGCAGCCTGCGAGGACGACAGTACCTCCCCAGGGGAAACACCATATATTTT
-	TRBV5-1	-	TRBJ1-2	CASSLVGSTYGYTF	TGCGCCAGCAGCTTGGTGGGGTCCACCTATGGCTACACCTTC
TRBD2	TRBV7-8	many	TRBJ2-5	CASSLAQRGYDETQYF	TGTGCCAGCAGCTTAGCGCAGCGGGGGTATGATGAGACCCAGTACTTC
-	TRBV4-1	-	TRBJ2-7	CASSPSNRGHSSYEQYF	TGTGCCAGCAGCCCGTCTAATCGGGGTCACAGCTCCTACGAGCAGTACTTC
-	TRBV6-5	many	TRBJ1-6	CASSYLGPRGDNSPLHF	TGTGCCAGCAGTTACTTGGGACCTAGGGGAGATAATTCACCCCTCCACTTT
-	TRBV11-2	many	TRBJ1-1	CASSPPLQNLNTEAFF	TGTGCCAGCAGCCCCCCGCTACAGAACTTGAACACTGAAGCTTTCTTT
TRBD2	TRBV3-1	many	TRBJ2-5	CASSPGLAGGEETQYF	TGTGCCAGCAGCCCGGGACTAGCGGGGGGGGAAGAGACCCAGTACTTC
TRBD1	TRBV3-1	-	TRBJ1-3	CASSRRDRGSGNTIYF	TGTGCCAGCAGCCGCCGGGACAGGGGGTCTGGAAACACCATATATTTT
TRBD2	TRBV19	-	TRBJ2-5	CATTGLAGRQETQYF	TGTGCCACCACCGGACTAGCGGGCCGCCAAGAGACCCAGTACTTC
TRBD1	TRBV14	-	TRBJ2-5	CASSRTGVLAQYF	TGTGCCAGCAGCCGGACAGGGGTTTTGGCCCAGTACTTC
TRBD1	TRBV20-1	-	TRBJ2-1	CSARDFGTGGFDEQFF	TGCAGTGCTAGAGATTTCGGGACAGGGGGTTTTGATGAGCAGTTCTTC
-	TRBV29-1	-	TRBJ1-1	CSVGPSVTNTEAFF	TGCAGCGTTGGGCCCAGTGTTACAAACACTGAAGCTTTCTTT
-	TRBV7-8	few	TRBJ2-5	CASSSRTIGQTQYF	TGTGCCAGCAGCTCACGGACAATTGGGCAGACCCAGTACTTC
TRBD1	TRBV10-3	few	TRBJ1-3	CAVGRGQTTGNTIYF	TGTGCCGTAGGCAGGGGGCAAACGACTGGAAACACCATATATTTT
TRBD1	TRBV6-1	-	TRBJ1-2	CASSENYYGTGVYGYTF	TGTGCCAGCAGTGAAAATTATTATGGGACAGGGGTATATGGCTACACCTTC
TRBD1	TRBV5-1	-	TRBJ1-1	CASSSGQGDTGAFF	TGCGCCAGCAGCTCGGGACAGGGGGACACTGGAGCTTTCTTT
TRBD1	TRBV6-1	few	TRBJ1-2	CASSLRTGGFYGYTF	TGTGCCAGCAGTCTTCGGACAGGGGGCTTCTATGGCTACACCTTC
-	TRBV5-1	many	TRBJ1-3	CASNRSGSGNTIYF	TGCGCCAGCAACCGCTCAGGCTCTGGAAACACCATATATTTT
-	TRBV5-6	few	TRBJ1-6	CASSYPGRNSPLHF	TGTGCCAGCAGCTATCCGGGACGGAATTCACCCCTCCACTTT
-	TRBV9	-	TRBJ1-5	CASSVDAGYSNQPQHF	TGTGCCAGCAGCGTAGACGCGGGATATAGCAATCAGCCCCAGCATTTT
TRBD1	TRBV3-1	many	TRBJ2-1	CASSSPGTGLYNEQFF	TGTGCCAGCAGCTCTCCCGGGACAGGGCTCTACAATGAGCAGTTCTTC
-	TRBV20-1	few	TRBJ1-5	CSARPWGPDQGSNQPQHF	TGCAGTGCTAGACCTTGGGGGCCCGACCAGGGCAGCAATCAGCCCCAGCATTTT
-	TRBV20-1	many	TRBJ2-5	CSAIVGTSRETQYF	TGCAGTGCCATCGTGGGGACGTCGAGAGAGACCCAGTACTTC
TRBD1	TRBV9	many	TRBJ1-1	CASSVSSLSRGLTEAFF	TGTGCCAGCAGCGTATCAAGTCTGTCCAGGGGGTTGACTGAAGCTTTCTTT
-	TRBV12-3/TRBV12-4	few	TRBJ1-5	CASSQAFWGRKQPQHF	TGTGCCAGCAGCCAAGCGTTTTGGGGGCGAAAACAGCCCCAGCATTTT
-	TRBV5-1	many	TRBJ2-1	CASSLAQINEQFF	TGCGCCAGCAGCTTGGCCCAGATCAATGAGCAGTTCTTC
-	TRBV27	few	TRBJ2-7	CASSKRDGLGEQYF	TGTGCCAGCAGTAAAAGGGACGGATTGGGCGAGCAGTACTTC
-	TRBV6-1	many	TRBJ2-3	CASSSDRDTDTQYF	TGTGCCAGCAGTTCGGACAGAGACACAGATACGCAGTATTTT
-	TRBV6-5	few	TRBJ1-1	CASSYSIGGWTEAFF	TGTGCCAGCAGTTACTCGATTGGGGGGTGGACTGAAGCTTTCTTT
-	TRBV30	many	TRBJ1-4	CAWSVLRGGSEKLFF	TGTGCCTGGAGTGTACTAAGGGGGGGGTCGGAAAAACTGTTTTTT
-	TRBV11-1	many	TRBJ1-4	CASSLHSRSQALFF	TGTGCCAGCAGCTTACACTCCCGGAGTCAGGCCCTGTTTTTT